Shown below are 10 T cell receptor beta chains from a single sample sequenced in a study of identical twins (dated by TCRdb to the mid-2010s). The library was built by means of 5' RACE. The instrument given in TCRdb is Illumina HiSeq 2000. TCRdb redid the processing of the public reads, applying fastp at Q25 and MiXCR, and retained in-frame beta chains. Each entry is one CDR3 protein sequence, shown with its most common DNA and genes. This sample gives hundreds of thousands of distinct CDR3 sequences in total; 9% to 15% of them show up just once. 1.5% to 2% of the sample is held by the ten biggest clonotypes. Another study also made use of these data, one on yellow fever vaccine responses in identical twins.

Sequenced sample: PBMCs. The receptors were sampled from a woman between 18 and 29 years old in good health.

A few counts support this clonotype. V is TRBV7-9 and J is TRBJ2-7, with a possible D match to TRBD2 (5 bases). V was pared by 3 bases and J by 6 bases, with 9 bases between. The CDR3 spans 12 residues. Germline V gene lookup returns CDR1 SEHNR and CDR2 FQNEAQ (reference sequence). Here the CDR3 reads CASSFPRGEQYV. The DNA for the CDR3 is TGTGCCAGCAGCTTTCCCCGGGGCGAGCAGTACGTC.

CDR3 coding DNA: TGTGCCAGTCCTAGGAACACCGGGGAGCTGTTTTTT. It is translated as CASPRNTGELFF. J is TRBJ2-2 and V is TRBV19; no firm D call. The germline gives CDR1 LNHDA, CDR2 SQIVND (reference sequence). This CDR3 contains 12 residues. V dropped 8 bases and J dropped 1 base, with 5 bases sitting between them.

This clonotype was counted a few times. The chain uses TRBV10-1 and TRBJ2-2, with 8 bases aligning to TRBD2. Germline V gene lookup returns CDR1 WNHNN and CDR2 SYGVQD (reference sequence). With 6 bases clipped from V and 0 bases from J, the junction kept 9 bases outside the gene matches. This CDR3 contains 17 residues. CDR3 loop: CASSPIAGSPNTGELFF. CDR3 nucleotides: TGCGCCAGCAGCCCAATAGCGGGATCCCCGAACACCGGGGAGCTGTTTTTT.

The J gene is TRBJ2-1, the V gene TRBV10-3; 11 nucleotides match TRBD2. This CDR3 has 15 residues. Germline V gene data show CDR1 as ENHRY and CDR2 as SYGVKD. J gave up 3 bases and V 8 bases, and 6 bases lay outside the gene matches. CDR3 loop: CAIATLAGGYNEQFF. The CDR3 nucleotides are TGTGCCATCGCTACTCTAGCGGGGGGCTACAATGAGCAGTTCTTC.

In nucleotides, the CDR3 is TGTGCCAGCAGCTTGGTTGGGGGGCACCCGGGATTGAACGAGCAGTACTTC. It is translated as CASSLVGGHPGLNEQYF. The gene calls are TRBV5-5 and TRBJ2-7, with D perhaps TRBD1 or TRBD2 (6 bases each). V dropped 0 bases and J dropped 5 bases, with 21 bases sitting between them. Germline values: CDR1 SGHKS, CDR2 YYEKEE (reference sequence). The CDR3 extends over 17 amino acids.

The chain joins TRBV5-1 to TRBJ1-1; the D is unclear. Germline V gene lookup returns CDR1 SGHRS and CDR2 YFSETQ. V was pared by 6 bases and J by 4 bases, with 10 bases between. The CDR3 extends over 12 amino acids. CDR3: CASKKDGTEAFF. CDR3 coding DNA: TGCGCCAGCAAGAAGGACGGCACTGAAGCTTTCTTT.

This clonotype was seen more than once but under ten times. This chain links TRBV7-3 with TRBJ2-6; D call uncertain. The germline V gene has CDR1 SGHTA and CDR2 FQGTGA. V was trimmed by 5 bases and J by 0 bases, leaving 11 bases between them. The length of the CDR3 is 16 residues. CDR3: CASSHPGFSGANVLTF. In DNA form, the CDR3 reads TGTGCCAGCAGCCACCCGGGTTTCTCTGGGGCCAACGTCCTGACTTTC.

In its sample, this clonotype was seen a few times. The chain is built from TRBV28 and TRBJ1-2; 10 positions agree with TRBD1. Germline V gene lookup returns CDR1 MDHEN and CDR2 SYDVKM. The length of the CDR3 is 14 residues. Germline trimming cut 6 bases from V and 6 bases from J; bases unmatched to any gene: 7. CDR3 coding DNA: TGTGCCAGCAGATCTTCGGACAGGGGGGATGGCTACACCTTC. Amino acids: CASRSSDRGDGYTF.

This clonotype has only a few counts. This chain's CDR3 is CSVGRVGSFGGEQFF. DNA for the CDR3: TGCAGCGTCGGCCGGGTGGGGAGTTTCGGTGGTGAGCAGTTCTTC. The V call is TRBV29-1, the J call TRBJ2-1; TRBD2 might be the D (5 bases). Germline loops: CDR1 SQVTM, CDR2 ANQGSEA. The CDR3 has 15 amino acids. Trimming took 6 bases from V and 9 from J, leaving 24 bases between them.

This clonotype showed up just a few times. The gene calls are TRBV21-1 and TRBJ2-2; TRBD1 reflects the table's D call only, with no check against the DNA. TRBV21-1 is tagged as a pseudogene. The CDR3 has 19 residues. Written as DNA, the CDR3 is TGTGCCAGCAGCAAAGAGGACTCTTCAGGGGTAGCGAACACCGGGGAGCTGTTTTTT. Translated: CASSKEDSSGVANTGELFF.